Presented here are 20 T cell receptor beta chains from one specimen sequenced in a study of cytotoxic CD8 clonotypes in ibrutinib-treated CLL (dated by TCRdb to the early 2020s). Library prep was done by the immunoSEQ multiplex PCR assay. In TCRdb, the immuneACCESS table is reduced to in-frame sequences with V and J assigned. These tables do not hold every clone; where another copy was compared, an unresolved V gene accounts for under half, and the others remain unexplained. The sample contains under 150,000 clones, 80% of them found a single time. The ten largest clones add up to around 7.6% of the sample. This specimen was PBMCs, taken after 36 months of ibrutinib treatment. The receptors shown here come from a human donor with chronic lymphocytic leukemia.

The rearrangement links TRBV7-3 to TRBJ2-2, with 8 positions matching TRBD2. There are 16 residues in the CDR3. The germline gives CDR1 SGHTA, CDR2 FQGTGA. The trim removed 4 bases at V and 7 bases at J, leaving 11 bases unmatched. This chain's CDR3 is CASSSPSGTSSGELFF. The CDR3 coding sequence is TGTGCCAGCAGCTCACCATCCGGGACTAGTAGCGGGGAGCTGTTTTTT.

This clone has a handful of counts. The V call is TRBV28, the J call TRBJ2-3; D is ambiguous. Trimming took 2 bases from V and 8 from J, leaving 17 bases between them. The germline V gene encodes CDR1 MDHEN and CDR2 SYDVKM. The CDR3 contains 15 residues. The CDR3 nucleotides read TGTGCCAGCAGTTTAGTTTTGGCTTCAGGTGGTACGCAGTATTTT. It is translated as CASSLVLASGGTQYF.

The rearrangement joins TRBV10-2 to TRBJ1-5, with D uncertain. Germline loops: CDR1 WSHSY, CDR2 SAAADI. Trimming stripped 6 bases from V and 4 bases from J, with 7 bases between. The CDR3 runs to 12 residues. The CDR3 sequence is CASSAGNQPQHF. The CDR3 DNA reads TGCGCCAGCAGCGCCGGGAATCAGCCCCAGCATTTT.

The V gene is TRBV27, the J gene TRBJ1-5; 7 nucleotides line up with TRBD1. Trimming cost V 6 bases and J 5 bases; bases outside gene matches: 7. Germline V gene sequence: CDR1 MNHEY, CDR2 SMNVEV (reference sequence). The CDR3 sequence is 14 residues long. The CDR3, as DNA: TGTGCCAGCAGGAGGCAGGGGGACCATCAGCCCCAGCATTTT. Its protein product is CASRRQGDHQPQHF.

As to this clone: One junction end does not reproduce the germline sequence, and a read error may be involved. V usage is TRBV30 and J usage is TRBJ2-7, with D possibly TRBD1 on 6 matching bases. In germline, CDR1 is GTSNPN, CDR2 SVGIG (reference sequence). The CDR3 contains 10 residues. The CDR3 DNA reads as TGTGCCTGGAGTGTACGGGACATATCCTTC. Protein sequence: CAWSVRDISF.

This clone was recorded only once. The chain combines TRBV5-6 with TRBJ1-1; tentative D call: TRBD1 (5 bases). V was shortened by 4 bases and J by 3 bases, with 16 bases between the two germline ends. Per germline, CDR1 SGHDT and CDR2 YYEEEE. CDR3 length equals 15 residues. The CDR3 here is CASSPAGEWHTEAFF. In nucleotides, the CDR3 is TGTGCCAGCAGCCCGGCGGGGGAATGGCACACTGAAGCTTTCTTT.

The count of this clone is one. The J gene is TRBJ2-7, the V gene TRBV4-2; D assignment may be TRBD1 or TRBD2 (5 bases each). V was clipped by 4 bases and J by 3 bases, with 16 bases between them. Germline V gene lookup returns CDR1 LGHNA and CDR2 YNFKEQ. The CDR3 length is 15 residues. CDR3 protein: CASSPGAARDYEQYF. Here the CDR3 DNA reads TGTGCCAGCAGCCCTGGGGCCGCCCGGGACTACGAGCAGTACTTC.

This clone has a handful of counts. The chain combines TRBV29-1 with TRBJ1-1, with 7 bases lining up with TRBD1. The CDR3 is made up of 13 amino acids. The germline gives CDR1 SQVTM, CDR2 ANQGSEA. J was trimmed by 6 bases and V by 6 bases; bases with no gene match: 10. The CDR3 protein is CSVLTGPDSEAFF. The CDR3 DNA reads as TGCAGCGTCCTGACAGGGCCTGACTCTGAAGCTTTCTTT. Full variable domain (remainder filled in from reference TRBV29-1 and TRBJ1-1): SAVISQKPSRDICQRGTSLTIQCQVDSQVTMMFWYRQQPGQSLTLIATANQGSEATYESGFVIDKFPISRPNLTFSTLTVSNMSPEDSSIYLCSVLTGPDSEAFFGQGTRLTVV.

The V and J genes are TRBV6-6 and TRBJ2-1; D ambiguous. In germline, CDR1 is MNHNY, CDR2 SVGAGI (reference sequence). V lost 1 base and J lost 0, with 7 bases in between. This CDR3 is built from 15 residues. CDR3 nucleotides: TGTGCCAGCAGTTACTACGCGAGCTCCTACAATGAGCAGTTCTTC. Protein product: CASSYYASSYNEQFF.

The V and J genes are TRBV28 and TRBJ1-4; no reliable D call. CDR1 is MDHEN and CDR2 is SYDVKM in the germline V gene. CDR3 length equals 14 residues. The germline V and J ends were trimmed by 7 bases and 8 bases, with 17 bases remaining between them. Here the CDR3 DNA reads TGTGCCAGCACCCGGCCACGGAGAGAAGAAAAACTGTTTTTT. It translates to CASTRPRREEKLFF.

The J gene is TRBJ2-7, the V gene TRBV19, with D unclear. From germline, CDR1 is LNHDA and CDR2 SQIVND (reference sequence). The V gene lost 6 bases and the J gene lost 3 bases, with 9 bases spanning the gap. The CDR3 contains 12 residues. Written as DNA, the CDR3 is TGTGCCAGTAGAGGGCCCGACTACGAGCAGTACTTC. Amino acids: CASRGPDYEQYF.

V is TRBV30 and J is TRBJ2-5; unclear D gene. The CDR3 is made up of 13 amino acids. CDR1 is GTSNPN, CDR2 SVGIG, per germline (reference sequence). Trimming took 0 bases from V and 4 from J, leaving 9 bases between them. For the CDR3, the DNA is TGTGCCTGGAGTGTAAGGGTGGGAGAGACCCAGTACTTC. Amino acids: CAWSVRVGETQYF.

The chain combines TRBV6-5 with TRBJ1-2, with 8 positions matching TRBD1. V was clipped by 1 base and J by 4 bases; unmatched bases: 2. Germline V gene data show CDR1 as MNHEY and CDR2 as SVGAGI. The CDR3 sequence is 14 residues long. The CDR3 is CASSYYDRGYGYTF. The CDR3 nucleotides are TGTGCCAGCAGTTACTACGACAGGGGCTATGGCTACACCTTC.

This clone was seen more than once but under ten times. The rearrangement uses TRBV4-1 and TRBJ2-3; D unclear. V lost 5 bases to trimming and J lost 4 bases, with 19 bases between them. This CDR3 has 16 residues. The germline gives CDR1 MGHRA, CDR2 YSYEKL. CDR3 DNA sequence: TGCGCCAGCAGCGGGGTAGGCTACCTCATACCAGATACGCAGTATTTT. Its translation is CASSGVGYLIPDTQYF.

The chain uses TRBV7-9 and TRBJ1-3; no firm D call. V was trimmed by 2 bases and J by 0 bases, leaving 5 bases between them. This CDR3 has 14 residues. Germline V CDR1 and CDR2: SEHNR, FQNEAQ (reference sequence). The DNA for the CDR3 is TGTGCCAGCAGCTTATCCAGCTCTGGAAACACCATATATTTT. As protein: CASSLSSSGNTIYF.

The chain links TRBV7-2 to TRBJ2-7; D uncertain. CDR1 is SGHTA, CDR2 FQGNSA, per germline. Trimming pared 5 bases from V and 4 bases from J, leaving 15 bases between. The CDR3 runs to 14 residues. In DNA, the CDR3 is TGTGCCAGCAGCCCCGACCGTATTGGTTACGAGCAGTACTTC. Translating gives CASSPDRIGYEQYF.

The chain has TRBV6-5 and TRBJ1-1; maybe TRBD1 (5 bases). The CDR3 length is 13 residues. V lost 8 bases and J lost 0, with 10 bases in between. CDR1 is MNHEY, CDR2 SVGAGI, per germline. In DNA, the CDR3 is TGTGCCAGCCGGGACTTACTGAACACTGAAGCTTTCTTT. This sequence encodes CASRDLLNTEAFF.

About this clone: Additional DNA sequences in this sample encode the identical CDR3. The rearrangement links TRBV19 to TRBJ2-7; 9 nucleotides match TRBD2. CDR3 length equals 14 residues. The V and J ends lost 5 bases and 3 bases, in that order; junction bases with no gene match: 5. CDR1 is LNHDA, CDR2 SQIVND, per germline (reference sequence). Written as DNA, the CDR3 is TGTGCCAGTAGTCCCCAGACTAGCGGCTACGAGCAGTACTTC. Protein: CASSPQTSGYEQYF.

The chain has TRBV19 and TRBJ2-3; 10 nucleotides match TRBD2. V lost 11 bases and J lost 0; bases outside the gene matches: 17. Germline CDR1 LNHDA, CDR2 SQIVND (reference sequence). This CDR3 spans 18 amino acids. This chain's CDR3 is CASQGRLAGVSSTDTQYF. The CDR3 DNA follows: TGTGCCTCCCAAGGTCGGCTAGCGGGAGTCTCTAGCACAGATACGCAGTATTTT.

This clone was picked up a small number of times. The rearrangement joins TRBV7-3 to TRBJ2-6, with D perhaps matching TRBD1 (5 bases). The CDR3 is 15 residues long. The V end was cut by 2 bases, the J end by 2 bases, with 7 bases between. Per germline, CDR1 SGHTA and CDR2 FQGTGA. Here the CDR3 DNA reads TGTGCCAGCAGCTTACAAGGGGCTGGGGCCAACGTCCTGACTTTC. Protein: CASSLQGAGANVLTF.